The clone carrying this T cell receptor beta chain was counted a single time. Its antigen is undetermined. The data were taken from a study of shared clonotypes between healthy human individuals. V lost 0 bases and J 1 base, leaving 7 bases between the germline ends. The CDR3 runs to 15 residues. Germline CDR1 and CDR2: SGHRS and YFSETQ. The split of CD4+ cells yielded CD45RA+ naive and CD45RA-negative memory subsets. Deep level was the assay's run setting. Only in-frame clones appear in the TCRdb table, and some are missing; sequencing was by immunoSEQ multiplex PCR. Of approximately 2.1 million clones in the sample, 90% to 95% were seen once. Whole-study findings and limits: Donors were few, which limited the genetic and exposure-history diversity represented. Between a few donors, naive CD4 clonotypes were shared at a level of roughly 5.5%.

The sequenced material came from naive CD4+ T cells from PBMCs. Subset noted: CD45RA+ positively selected. The clonotype originates from a man aged 18-30 years in good health. Some clones in this sample may be carry-over from other donors' samples. The chain carries TRBV5-1 and TRBJ2-2; TRBD2 is a possible D gene (5 bases). CDR3 in amino acids: CASSLDSVNTGELFF. In nucleotides, the CDR3 is TGCGCCAGCAGCTTGGATAGCGTGAACACCGGGGAGCTGTTTTTT.